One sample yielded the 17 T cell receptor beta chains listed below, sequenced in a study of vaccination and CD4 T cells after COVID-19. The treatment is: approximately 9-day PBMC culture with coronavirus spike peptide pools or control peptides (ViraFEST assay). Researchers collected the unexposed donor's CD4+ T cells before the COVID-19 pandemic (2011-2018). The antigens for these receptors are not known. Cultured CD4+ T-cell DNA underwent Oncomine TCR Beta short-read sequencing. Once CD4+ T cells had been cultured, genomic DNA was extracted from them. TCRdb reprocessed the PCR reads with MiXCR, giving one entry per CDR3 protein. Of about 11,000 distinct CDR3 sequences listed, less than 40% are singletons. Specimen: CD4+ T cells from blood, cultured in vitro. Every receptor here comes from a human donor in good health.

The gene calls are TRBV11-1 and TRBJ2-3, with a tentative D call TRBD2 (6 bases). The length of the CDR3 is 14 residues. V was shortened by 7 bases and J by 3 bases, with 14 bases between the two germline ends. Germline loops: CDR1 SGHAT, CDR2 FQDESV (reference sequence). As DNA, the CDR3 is TGTGCCAGCACAGGTGGGGGGTATACAGATACGCAGTATTTT. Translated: CASTGGGYTDTQYF.

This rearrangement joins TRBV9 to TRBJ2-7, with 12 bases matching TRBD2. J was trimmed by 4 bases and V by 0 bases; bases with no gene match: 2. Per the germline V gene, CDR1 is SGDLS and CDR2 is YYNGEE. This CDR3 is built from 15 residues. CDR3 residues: CASSVGTSGIYEQYF. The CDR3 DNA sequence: TGTGCCAGCAGCGTAGGGACTAGCGGGATTTACGAGCAGTACTTC.

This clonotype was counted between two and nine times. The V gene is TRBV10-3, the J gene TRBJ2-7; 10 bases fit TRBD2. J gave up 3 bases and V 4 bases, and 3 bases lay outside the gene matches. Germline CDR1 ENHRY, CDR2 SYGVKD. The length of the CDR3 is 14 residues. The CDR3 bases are TGTGCCATCAGTGCGGCTAGCGGGAGCTACGAGCAGTACTTC. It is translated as CAISAASGSYEQYF.

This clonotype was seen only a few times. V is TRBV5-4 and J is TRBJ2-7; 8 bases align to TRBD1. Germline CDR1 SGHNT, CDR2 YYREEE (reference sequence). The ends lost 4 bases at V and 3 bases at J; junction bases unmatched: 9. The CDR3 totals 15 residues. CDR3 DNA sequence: TGTGCCAGCAGCCCGGGACAGGCCTCTGTCTACGAGCAGTACTTC. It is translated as CASSPGQASVYEQYF.

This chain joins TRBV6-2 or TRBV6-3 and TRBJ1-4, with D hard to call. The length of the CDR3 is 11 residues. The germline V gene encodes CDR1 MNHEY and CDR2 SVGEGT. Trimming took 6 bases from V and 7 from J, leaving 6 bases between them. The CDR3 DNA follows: TGTGCCAGCAGGCAGAGTGAAAAACTGTTTTTT. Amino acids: CASRQSEKLFF.

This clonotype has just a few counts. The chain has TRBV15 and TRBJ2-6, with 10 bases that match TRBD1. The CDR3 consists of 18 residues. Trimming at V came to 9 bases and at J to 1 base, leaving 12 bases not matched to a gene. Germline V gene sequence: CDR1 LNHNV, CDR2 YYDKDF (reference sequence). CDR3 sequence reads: CATALGGQGFSGANVLTF. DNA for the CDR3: TGTGCCACTGCGCTCGGGGGACAGGGGTTTTCTGGGGCCAACGTCCTGACTTTC.

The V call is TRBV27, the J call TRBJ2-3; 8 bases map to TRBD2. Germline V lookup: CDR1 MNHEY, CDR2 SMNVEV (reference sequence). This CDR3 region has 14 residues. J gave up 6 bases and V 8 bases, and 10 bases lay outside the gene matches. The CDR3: CASARGGTTDTQYF. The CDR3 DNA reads TGTGCCAGCGCCCGGGGGGGGACAACCGATACGCAGTATTTT.

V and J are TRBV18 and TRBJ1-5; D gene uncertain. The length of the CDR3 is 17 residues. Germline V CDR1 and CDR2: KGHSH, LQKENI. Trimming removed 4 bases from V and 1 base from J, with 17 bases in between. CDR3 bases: TGTGCCAGCTCACAAACCGGGGATCCCTTGAGCAATCAGCCCCAGCATTTT. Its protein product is CASSQTGDPLSNQPQHF.

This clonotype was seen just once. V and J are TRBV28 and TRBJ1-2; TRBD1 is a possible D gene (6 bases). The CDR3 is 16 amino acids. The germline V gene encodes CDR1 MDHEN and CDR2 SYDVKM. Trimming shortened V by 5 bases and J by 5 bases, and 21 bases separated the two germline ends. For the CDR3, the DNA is TGTGCCAGCAGTACCCTCCCTGGGGGCCCGCCGTATGGCTACACCTTC. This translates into CASSTLPGGPPYGYTF.

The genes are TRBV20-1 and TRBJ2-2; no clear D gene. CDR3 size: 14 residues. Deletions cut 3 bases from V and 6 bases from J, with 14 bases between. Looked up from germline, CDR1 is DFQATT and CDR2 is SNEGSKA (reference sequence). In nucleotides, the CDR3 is TGCAGTGCTAGTAGGCCGGCGAGTCCCGGGGAGCTGTTTTTT. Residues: CSASRPASPGELFF.

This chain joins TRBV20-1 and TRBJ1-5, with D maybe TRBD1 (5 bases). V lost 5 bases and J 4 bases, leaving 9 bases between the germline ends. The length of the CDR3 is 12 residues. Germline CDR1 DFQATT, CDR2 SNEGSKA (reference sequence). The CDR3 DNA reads TGCAGTGCTCCTAACAGGAATCAGCCCCAGCATTTT. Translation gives CSAPNRNQPQHF.

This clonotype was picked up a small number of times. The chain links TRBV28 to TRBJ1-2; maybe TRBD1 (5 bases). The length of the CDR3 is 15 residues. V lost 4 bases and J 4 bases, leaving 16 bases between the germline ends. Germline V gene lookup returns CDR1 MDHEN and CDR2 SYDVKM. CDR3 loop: CASSSPGRASYGYTF. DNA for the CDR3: TGTGCCAGCAGTTCCCCGGGGCGAGCCTCCTATGGCTACACCTTC.

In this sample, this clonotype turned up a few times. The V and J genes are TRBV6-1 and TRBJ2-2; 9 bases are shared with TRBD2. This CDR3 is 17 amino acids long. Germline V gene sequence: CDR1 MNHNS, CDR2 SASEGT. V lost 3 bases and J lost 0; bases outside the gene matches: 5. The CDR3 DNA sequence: TGTGCCAGCAGTGACTTCGGACTAGCGACGAACACCGGGGAGCTGTTTTTT. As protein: CASSDFGLATNTGELFF.

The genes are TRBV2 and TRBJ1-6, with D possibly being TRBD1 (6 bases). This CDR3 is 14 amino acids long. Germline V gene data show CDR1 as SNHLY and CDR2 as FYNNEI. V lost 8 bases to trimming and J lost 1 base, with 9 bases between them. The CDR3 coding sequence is TGTGCCAGCGGAGGGGGTTCCTATAATTCACCCCTCCACTTT. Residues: CASGGGSYNSPLHF.

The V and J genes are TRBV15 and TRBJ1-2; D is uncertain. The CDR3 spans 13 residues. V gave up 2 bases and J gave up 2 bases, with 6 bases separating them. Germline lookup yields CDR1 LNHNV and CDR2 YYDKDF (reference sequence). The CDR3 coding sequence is TGTGCCACCAGCAGACCAGGAAACTATGGCTACACCTTC. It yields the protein CATSRPGNYGYTF.

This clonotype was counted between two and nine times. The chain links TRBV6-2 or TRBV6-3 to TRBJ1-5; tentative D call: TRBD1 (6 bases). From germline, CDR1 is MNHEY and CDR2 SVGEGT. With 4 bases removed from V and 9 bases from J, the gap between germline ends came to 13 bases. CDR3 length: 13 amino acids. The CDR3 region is CASSFEGVRPQHF. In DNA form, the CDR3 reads TGTGCCAGCAGTTTTGAGGGGGTGAGGCCCCAGCATTTT.

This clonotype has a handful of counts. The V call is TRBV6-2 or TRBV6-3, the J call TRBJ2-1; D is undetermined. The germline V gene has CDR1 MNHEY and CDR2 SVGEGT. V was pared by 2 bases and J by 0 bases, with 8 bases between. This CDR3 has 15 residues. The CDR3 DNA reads TGTGCCAGCAGTTACGGGCTAGGCTCCTACAATGAGCAGTTCTTC. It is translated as CASSYGLGSYNEQFF.